One sample yielded the 15 T cell receptor beta chains listed below, sequenced in a study of blood T cell repertoires in COVID-19. TCRdb's table, derived via immunoSEQ multiplex PCR, lists solely in-frame clones and lacks some. In the table there are a few hundred thousand clones, about 91% of which are singletons. Sequencing was done on a sample of PBMCs or T cells enriched from blood (not recorded which). The receptors come from a woman aged 40 to 55 with acute COVID-19.

The V and J genes are TRBV4-1 and TRBJ1-1, with 10 bases identical to TRBD1. Germline-derived CDR1 and CDR2 are MGHRA and YSYEKL. Losses at the gene ends were 9 bases for V and 3 bases for J; bases not matched to a gene: 16. This CDR3 region has 17 residues. The CDR3 nucleotides read TGCGCCAGTAAGCCGGGACAGGGGATAATTCGGGACACTGAAGCTTTCTTT. Translation gives CASKPGQGIIRDTEAFF.

The V call is TRBV15, the J call TRBJ2-4; D uncertain. Germline V gene data show CDR1 as LNHNV and CDR2 as YYDKDF (reference sequence). V shed 0 bases and J shed 5 bases, with 11 bases lying between them. The CDR3 sequence is 15 residues long. The CDR3 nucleotides read TGTGCCACCAGCAGAGATCGCGGCAGAGAAAACATTCAGTACTTC. Its protein is CATSRDRGRENIQYF.

This clone has only one observation. The genes are TRBV5-5 and TRBJ1-3; D unclear. CDR3 length: 13 amino acids. CDR1 and CDR2 from the germline V gene are SGHKS and YYEKEE (reference sequence). Trimming took 1 base from V and 15 from J, leaving 17 bases between them. The CDR3 DNA is TGTGCCAGCAGCTTGTACACCGGGTCTGTCGGATATTTT. Its translation: CASSLYTGSVGYF.

This chain connects TRBV7-3 to TRBJ2-2; 8 bases are shared with TRBD1. The germline V gene has CDR1 SGHTA and CDR2 FQGTGA. The CDR3 has 14 residues. V lost 5 bases and J lost 6; bases outside the gene matches: 5. Written as DNA, the CDR3 is TGTGCCAGCAGCGGTCAGGGGGCATCCGGGGAGCTGTTTTTT. Protein product: CASSGQGASGELFF.

The chain is built from TRBV7-9 and TRBJ1-2; D is possibly TRBD1 (5 bases). The germline V and J ends were trimmed by 2 bases and 8 bases, with 15 bases remaining between them. CDR1 and CDR2 from the germline V gene are SEHNR and FQNEAQ (reference sequence). The CDR3 is 14 amino acids. This CDR3 reads CASSLNRDFEGYTF. The CDR3 bases are TGTGCCAGCAGCTTAAACCGGGACTTCGAGGGCTACACCTTC.

This chain connects TRBV3-1 (or the pseudogene TRBV3-2) to TRBJ2-1; 10 bases map to TRBD1. The J segment lost 2 bases and the V segment lost 0 bases, leaving 4 bases of the junction unmatched. This CDR3 is built from 17 residues. From germline, CDR1 is LGHDT and CDR2 YNNKEL (reference sequence). The CDR3 DNA reads TGTGCCAGCAGCCAAGAATCGGACAGGGGGGCCTACAATGAGCAGTTCTTC. Protein: CASSQESDRGAYNEQFF.

This chain uses TRBV5-1 with TRBJ1-2, with D maybe TRBD1 (6 bases). The V end was cut by 3 bases, the J end by 5 bases, with 8 bases between. This CDR3 region has 12 residues. Germline lookup yields CDR1 SGHRS and CDR2 YFSETQ. CDR3 sequence (DNA): TGCGCCAGCAGCTGGGACACGTATGGCTACACCTTC. It translates to CASSWDTYGYTF.

The rearrangement joins TRBV5-5 to TRBJ2-7, with a possible D match to TRBD1 (5 bases). The V gene lost 4 bases and the J gene lost 1 base, with 12 bases spanning the gap. This CDR3 region has 14 residues. The germline V gene has CDR1 SGHKS and CDR2 YYEKEE (reference sequence). This CDR3 is CASSEASGSYEQYV. The CDR3 DNA reads TGTGCCAGCAGCGAGGCTTCAGGGTCCTACGAGCAGTACGTC.

This rearrangement joins TRBV9 to TRBJ1-1; maybe TRBD1 (6 bases). The CDR3 is 13 residues long. In germline, CDR1 is SGDLS, CDR2 YYNGEE. Trimming pared 3 bases from V and 7 bases from J, leaving 13 bases between. The CDR3 reads CASSEGGPVEAFF. The CDR3 region has the DNA TGTGCCAGCAGCGAGGGGGGGCCGGTTGAAGCTTTCTTT. The full variable domain, completed using reference TRBV9 and TRBJ1-1, is DSGVTQTPKHLITATGQRVTLRCSPRSGDLSVYWYQQSLDQGLQFLIQYYNGEERAKGNILERFSAQQFPDLHSELNLSSLELGDSALYFCASSEGGPVEAFFGQGTRLTVV.

This chain joins TRBV7-9 and TRBJ2-5; 7 bases agree with TRBD1. The V segment lost 4 bases and the J segment 4 bases; nucleotides outside the gene matches: 0. The length of the CDR3 is 12 residues. In germline, CDR1 is SEHNR, CDR2 FQNEAQ (reference sequence). The chain's CDR3 is CASSSGGETQYF. The CDR3 bases are TGTGCCAGCAGCTCAGGGGGAGAGACCCAGTACTTC.

The rearrangement links TRBV25-1 to TRBJ2-2; possible D gene TRBD1, 6 bases. Looked up from germline, CDR1 is MGHDK and CDR2 is SYGVNS. The CDR3 has 15 amino acids. Trimming pared 5 bases from V and 5 bases from J, leaving 15 bases between. The CDR3: CASSRQEGPTGELFF. CDR3 DNA: TGTGCCAGCAGTAGACAGGAAGGGCCAACCGGGGAGCTGTTTTTT. The complete variable domain, with remaining parts taken from reference TRBV25-1 and TRBJ2-2, reads EADIYQTPRYLVIGTGKKITLECSQTMGHDKMYWYQQDPGMELHLIHYSYGVNSTEKGDLSSESTVSRIRTEHFPLTLESARPSHTSQYLCASSRQEGPTGELFFGEGSRLTVL.

The V call is TRBV5-1, the J call TRBJ1-1, with TRBD1 as a possible D gene (6 bases). This CDR3 spans 17 amino acids. Germline V gene data show CDR1 as SGHRS and CDR2 as YFSETQ. Trimming left V 0 bases short and J 1 base short, with 16 bases between. The CDR3 region is CASSLVQADSKNTEAFF. Written as DNA, the CDR3 is TGCGCCAGCAGCTTGGTCCAGGCGGACAGTAAGAACACTGAAGCTTTCTTT.

This rearrangement joins TRBV27 to TRBJ2-1; no clear D. CDR1 is MNHEY and CDR2 is SMNVEV in the germline V gene (reference sequence). This CDR3 is built from 12 residues. The V end was cut by 4 bases, the J end by 7 bases, with 8 bases between. The CDR3 spells CASSSAGNEQFF. The CDR3 region has the DNA TGTGCCAGCAGTTCCGCCGGGAATGAGCAGTTCTTC.

V and J are TRBV7-9 and TRBJ1-2; TRBD1 aligns across 7 bases. Per the germline V gene, CDR1 is SEHNR and CDR2 is FQNEAQ (reference sequence). The CDR3 is 13 amino acids. The V and J ends lost 4 bases and 4 bases, in that order; junction bases with no gene match: 3. This chain's CDR3 is CASSWDSFYGYTF. CDR3 nucleotides: TGTGCCAGCAGCTGGGACAGTTTCTATGGCTACACCTTC.

The chain recombines TRBV18 with TRBJ2-7, with 9 nucleotides matching TRBD2. J gave up 5 bases and V 6 bases, and 8 bases lay outside the gene matches. The germline V gene has CDR1 KGHSH and CDR2 LQKENI. This CDR3 has 14 residues. CDR3 sequence reads: CASSLQGLADEQYF. In DNA form, the CDR3 reads TGTGCCAGCTCGCTCCAGGGACTAGCCGACGAGCAGTACTTC.